The 16 T cell receptor beta chains in this list originate from one sample, sequenced in a study of blood T cell repertoires in COVID-19. The protocol was immunoSEQ multiplex PCR, while the TCRdb copy is restricted to in-frame clones and leaves out a portion. Of more than 100,000 clones listed, around 89% were seen once; the top ten hold approximately 2%. Material: peripheral blood. The receptors were gathered from an older man with active COVID-19.

This clone came up once. The chain joins TRBV7-2 to TRBJ2-5; D is possibly TRBD2 (6 bases). From germline, CDR1 is SGHTA and CDR2 FQGNSA. V was pared by 2 bases and J by 5 bases, with 15 bases between. The CDR3 has 15 residues. CDR3 residues: CASSLRAGRGETQYF. CDR3 nucleotides: TGTGCCAGCAGCTTACGCGCGGGCCGGGGGGAGACCCAGTACTTC.

The rearrangement links TRBV6-2 or TRBV6-3 to TRBJ1-1; TRBD1 aligns across 11 bases. The CDR3 runs 17 residues. Germline V gene lookup returns CDR1 MNHEY and CDR2 SVGEGT. The junction had 13 bases not matched to a gene; V was cut back by 6 bases and J by 4 bases. CDR3 in amino acids: CASSRGQGAFESTEAFF. CDR3 nucleotides: TGTGCCAGCAGCCGAGGACAGGGGGCGTTTGAGAGCACTGAAGCTTTCTTT.

The genes are TRBV6-1 and TRBJ1-2; 7 bases match TRBD1. The length of the CDR3 is 14 residues. Looked up from germline, CDR1 is MNHNS and CDR2 is SASEGT. Germline trimming cut 1 base from V and 2 bases from J; bases unmatched to any gene: 1. The CDR3, as DNA: TGTGCCAGCAGTGAAGACAGGGGAAACTATGGCTACACCTTC. This gives the protein CASSEDRGNYGYTF.

The chain has TRBV7-2 and TRBJ2-3, with 9 bases lining up with TRBD2. The ends lost 6 bases at V and 0 bases at J; junction bases unmatched: 4. This CDR3 is 15 amino acids long. In germline, CDR1 is SGHTA, CDR2 FQGNSA. CDR3 loop: CASSQAGGSTDTQYF. CDR3 coding DNA: TGTGCCAGCAGTCAGGCGGGGGGGAGCACAGATACGCAGTATTTT.

The rearrangement uses TRBV27 and TRBJ2-2, with 12 bases matching TRBD2. Germline CDR1 is MNHEY and CDR2 is SMNVEV (reference sequence). The J segment lost 4 bases and the V segment lost 6 bases, leaving 9 bases of the junction unmatched. The CDR3 spans 17 residues. CDR3 in amino acids: CASRPGTSGFGTGELFF. Here the CDR3 DNA reads TGTGCCAGCAGACCCGGGACTAGCGGGTTCGGCACCGGGGAGCTGTTTTTT.

The chain recombines TRBV5-1 with TRBJ2-3, with D tentatively TRBD2 (6 bases). Germline V gives CDR1 SGHRS, CDR2 YFSETQ. Between the trimmed V and J ends, which lost 9 bases and 6 bases, there was a span of 11 bases. This CDR3 is 11 amino acids long. The CDR3 reads CATHRGDTQYF. In DNA form, the CDR3 reads TGCGCCACCCATCGGGGGGATACGCAGTATTTT.

V gene TRBV30 combines with J gene TRBJ2-3; 8 positions agree with TRBD1. The germline V gene encodes CDR1 GTSNPN and CDR2 SVGIG (reference sequence). J lost 4 bases, V lost 2 bases, and 8 bases had no gene match. This CDR3 comprises 15 residues. CDR3 sequence reads: CAWSPGQGEADTQYF. Here the CDR3 DNA reads TGTGCCTGGAGTCCCGGACAGGGAGAAGCAGATACGCAGTATTTT.

This sequence joins TRBV24-1 and TRBJ2-5; 9 bases map to TRBD1. Germline CDR1 reads KGHDR; CDR2 reads SFDVKD. After removal of 2 bases from V and 5 bases from J, the junction contained 5 bases not matched to a gene. The CDR3 covers 15 residues. The CDR3 DNA sequence: TGTGCCACCAGTGATTCGGGACAGGGTACGGAGACCCAGTACTTC. It encodes CATSDSGQGTETQYF.

The CDR3 DNA sequence: TGTGCCACCAGTGAGTCCGGGACACTGTACGAGCAGTACTTC. The encoded protein is CATSESGTLYEQYF. This sequence joins TRBV24-1 and TRBJ2-7, with a tentative D call TRBD1 (6 bases). The CDR3 is 14 residues long. Trimming left V 4 bases short and J 4 bases short, with 13 bases between. CDR1 KGHDR and CDR2 SFDVKD come from the germline V gene.

On this clone itself: The junction and the germline gene differ at one end; a read error may be behind it. J is TRBJ2-7 and V is TRBV9; 10 bases match TRBD2. From germline, CDR1 is SGDLS and CDR2 YYNGEE. CDR3 length: 14 amino acids. The CDR3 bases are TGTGCCAGCAGTAGCGGGGGGAACTCCCACGAGCAGTACTTC. Protein: CASSSGGNSHEQYF.

This clone was detected once. The rearrangement uses TRBV6-5 and TRBJ2-1; the match to TRBD2 covers 7 bases. Looked up from germline, CDR1 is MNHEY and CDR2 is SVGAGI. V was clipped by 3 bases and J by 7 bases; unmatched bases: 6. The CDR3 contains 14 residues. CDR3 amino acids: CASSYLAVGNEQFF. The CDR3 DNA is TGTGCCAGCAGTTATCTAGCGGTGGGGAATGAGCAGTTCTTC.

The chain links TRBV29-1 to TRBJ2-2, with D maybe TRBD2 (5 bases). The V and J ends lost 3 bases and 5 bases respectively, with 10 bases between them. The CDR3 spans 13 residues. From germline, CDR1 is SQVTM and CDR2 ANQGSEA. The CDR3: CSVDPSWTGELFF. The CDR3, as DNA: TGCAGCGTTGACCCTAGCTGGACCGGGGAGCTGTTTTTT.

This clone was seen only once. The chain joins TRBV7-9 to TRBJ2-3, with D unclear. Germline CDR1 is SEHNR and CDR2 is FQNEAQ (reference sequence). The ends were cut back, 5 bases at V and 2 bases at J, with 5 bases in the middle. This CDR3 contains 12 residues. The CDR3 DNA follows: TGTGCCAGCAGCCCTCCCACAGATACGCAGTATTTT. This gives the protein CASSPPTDTQYF.

This clone has just one count. J is TRBJ2-1 and V is TRBV15; 8 bases match TRBD2. CDR3 length equals 16 residues. The junction had 14 bases not matched to a gene; V was cut back by 5 bases and J by 8 bases. CDR1 is LNHNV, CDR2 YYDKDF, per germline (reference sequence). CDR3 region: CATSEPQGLGPHEQFF. DNA of the CDR3: TGTGCCACCAGCGAGCCTCAGGGACTAGGGCCCCATGAGCAGTTCTTC.

The chain recombines TRBV28 with TRBJ2-1, with 7 bases fitting TRBD1. Germline assignment: CDR1 MDHEN and CDR2 SYDVKM. J was trimmed by 3 bases and V by 6 bases; bases with no gene match: 8. The CDR3 sequence is 15 residues long. Here the CDR3 reads CASSITGANYNEQFF. The CDR3 DNA is TGTGCCAGCAGCATAACAGGGGCCAACTACAATGAGCAGTTCTTC.

J is TRBJ1-2 and V is TRBV28; D remains unclear. Trimming left V 7 bases short and J 4 bases short, with 19 bases between. The CDR3 length is 15 residues. From germline, CDR1 is MDHEN and CDR2 SYDVKM. The CDR3 DNA is TGTGCCAGCACCCCCTCATCCGGCGGAGCCTATGGCTACACCTTC. Protein sequence: CASTPSSGGAYGYTF.